These T cell receptor beta chains were read from a single sample in a study of cytotoxic CD8 clonotypes in ibrutinib-treated CLL. This table comes from immunoSEQ multiplex PCR, and its TCRdb copy is limited to in-frame clones, with some not included. The data show over 130,000 clones, 75% to 85% seen once. Sequencing used PBMCs, obtained after 36 months of ibrutinib treatment. The source of these receptors is a human donor with chronic lymphocytic leukemia. Both conserved end residues are part of each CDR3. A D gene is named only where the DNA matches it firmly. Not every row has a clone size; where given, it reads once, few, many or a size class.

size	V	J	D	length	DNA	CDR3
-	TRBV5-8	TRBJ1-1	-	15	TGTGCCAGCAGCCTGGGAGCCGCGGTGAACACTGAAGCTTTCTTT	CASSLGAAVNTEAFF
-	TRBV6-5	TRBJ1-2	-	14	TGTGCCAGCAGTCTAGCCGGCTTACACTATGGCTACACCTTC	CASSLAGLHYGYTF
-	TRBV29-1	TRBJ1-2	-	14	TGCAGCGTTCGGAGGCAGGGAACTAACTATGGCTACACCTTC	CSVRRQGTNYGYTF
-	TRBV2	TRBJ2-7	-	12	TGTGCCAGCAGTGCTTCAAGCTACGAGCAGTACTTC	CASSASSYEQYF
-	TRBV7-9	TRBJ2-7	-	11	TGTGCCAGCAGCTTGCAAGGGGAGCAGTACTTC	CASSLQGEQYF
-	TRBV5-1	TRBJ1-2	-	15	TGCGCCAGCAGAAAAAAACGGGACATAACGTATGGCTACACCTTC	CASRKKRDITYGYTF
-	TRBV11-1	TRBJ1-3	-	14	TGTGCCAGCAGCTTAGAGGGACCTGGAAACACCATATATTTT	CASSLEGPGNTIYF
-	TRBV10-3	TRBJ2-1	TRBD1	17	TGTGCCAGCAAACACCGGGACAGGGGTACGGGGTCCAATGAGCAGTTCTTC	CASKHRDRGTGSNEQFF
once	TRBV7-8	TRBJ1-1	TRBD1	14	TGTGCCAGCAGCCTGGGGACAGGGGGGGACGAAGCTTTCTTT	CASSLGTGGDEAFF
-	TRBV27	TRBJ2-5	TRBD1	16	TGTGCCAGCAGTTTATCCGGGACAGGGGGTTTTGGGACCCAGTACTTC	CASSLSGTGGFGTQYF
-	TRBV5-1	TRBJ2-7	-	14	TGCGCCAGCAGCTTGGTCAGGGACCCACCTTGGTGGTACTTC	CASSLVRDPPWWYF
-	TRBV15	TRBJ2-7	-	13	TGTGCCACCAGCAGGGGACCAGCCTACGAGCAGTACTTC	CATSRGPAYEQYF
-	TRBV5-1	TRBJ2-1	-	14	TGCGCCAGCAGCTTGGCGGTCCCCCGGAGTGAGCAGTTCTTC	CASSLAVPRSEQFF
-	TRBV5-4	TRBJ2-3	-	14	TGTGCCAGCAGCCCGTCGGGGAGCACAGATACGCAGTATTTT	CASSPSGSTDTQYF
-	TRBV2	TRBJ1-1	-	12	TGTGCCAGCCTCGGGGGACGGACTGAAGCTTTCTTT	CASLGGRTEAFF
-	TRBV18	TRBJ2-1	TRBD1	18	TGTGCCAGCTCACCACGCGCACTGACAGGGAGCTCCTACAATGAGCAGTTCTTC	CASSPRALTGSSYNEQFF
-	TRBV11-3	TRBJ2-3	-	15	TGTGCCAGCAGCAAAGGGTTCCAGGGAATAGATACGCAGTATTTT	CASSKGFQGIDTQYF
few	TRBV6-5	TRBJ2-7	TRBD2	12	TGTGCCAGCACAGCGGGAGGTGGTGAGCAGTACTTC	CASTAGGGEQYF
few	TRBV9	TRBJ2-1	TRBD2	16	TGTGCCAGCAGCGCTAAGACTAGCGGGAGGGCCGGTGAGCAGTTCTTC	CASSAKTSGRAGEQFF
-	TRBV5-1	TRBJ2-4	-	15	TGCGCCAGCAGCTTGGCCGTCGGGGGTTCAAACATTCAGTACTTC	CASSLAVGGSNIQYF
-	TRBV27	TRBJ2-2	TRBD2	14	TGTGCCAGCAGGGGGACTAGCGGGAGTGGGGAGCTGTTTTTT	CASRGTSGSGELFF
once	TRBV5-6	TRBJ1-2	-	13	TGTGCCAGCAGCTTTTCGGAGGGTCGTGGCTACACCTTC	CASSFSEGRGYTF
-	TRBV29-1	TRBJ2-7	TRBD2	13	TGCAGCGGTACTAGCGGGAGGGCCGACGAGCAGTACTTC	CSGTSGRADEQYF
-	TRBV9	TRBJ2-1	TRBD2	14	TGTGCCAGCAACGTAGCGGGAGGCCGCAATGAGCAGTTCTTC	CASNVAGGRNEQFF
-	TRBV30	TRBJ1-5	-	14	TGTGCCTGGAGTGGGATGCAGAGGGATCAGCCCCAGCATTTT	CAWSGMQRDQPQHF
-	TRBV29-1	TRBJ2-6	-	12	TGCAGCGTCCGCTCTGGGGCCAACGTCCTGACTTTC	CSVRSGANVLTF
-	TRBV2	TRBJ2-7	TRBD1	12	TGTGCCAGCAGGCAGGGGGCTTACGAGCAGTACTTC	CASRQGAYEQYF
-	TRBV6-5	TRBJ2-5	-	16	TGTGCCAGCAGTTACTCGAGCAGGGTAAGACGGGAGACCCAGTACTTC	CASSYSSRVRRETQYF